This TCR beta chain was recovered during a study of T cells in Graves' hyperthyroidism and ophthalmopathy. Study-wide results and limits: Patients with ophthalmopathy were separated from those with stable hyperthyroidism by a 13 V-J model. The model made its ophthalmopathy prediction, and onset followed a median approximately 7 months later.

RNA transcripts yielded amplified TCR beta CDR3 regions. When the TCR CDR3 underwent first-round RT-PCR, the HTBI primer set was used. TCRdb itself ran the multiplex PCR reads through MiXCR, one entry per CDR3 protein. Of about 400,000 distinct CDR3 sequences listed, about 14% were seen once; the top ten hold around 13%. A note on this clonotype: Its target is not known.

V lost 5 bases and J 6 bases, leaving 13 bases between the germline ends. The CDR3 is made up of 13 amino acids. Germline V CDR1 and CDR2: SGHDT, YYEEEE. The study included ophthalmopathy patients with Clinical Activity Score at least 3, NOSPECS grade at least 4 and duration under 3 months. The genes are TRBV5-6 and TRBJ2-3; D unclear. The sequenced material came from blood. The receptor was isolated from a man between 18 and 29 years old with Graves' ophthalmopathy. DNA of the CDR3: TGTGCCAGCAGGCAGGAGAGCTCTGATACGCAGTATTTT. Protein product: CASRQESSDTQYF.